A selection of T cell receptor beta chains follows, all from one sample in a study of blood T cell repertoires in COVID-19. Method: immunoSEQ multiplex PCR; TCRdb's copy keeps in-frame clones and lacks some. This sample has over 250,000 clones, with roughly nine tenths found just once. Source material: PBMCs or T cells enriched from blood (not recorded which). Every receptor here comes from a woman under 30 who had recovered from COVID-19. Each CDR3 is given with its conserved first and last residue. Fields, in order: V gene, CDR3 length, D gene, clone size, J gene, CDR3 DNA, CDR3 protein. D genes are given only for firm matches. A row's size may be missing; if present it is once, few, many or a size class.

V: TRBV7-2; length: 12; D: NA; size: NA; J: TRBJ2-7; DNA: TGTGCCAGCAGTCCGACTACACTCGAGCAGTACTTC; CDR3: CASSPTTLEQYF
V: TRBV7-9; length: 14; D: NA; size: once; J: TRBJ2-3; DNA: TGTGCCAGCAGCCCGTCGGGGAACACAGATACGCAGTATTTT; CDR3: CASSPSGNTDTQYF
V: TRBV30; length: 14; D: NA; size: NA; J: TRBJ1-4; DNA: TGTGCCTGGACTACAGGCATGACTAATGAAAAACTGTTTTTT; CDR3: CAWTTGMTNEKLFF
V: TRBV28; length: 14; D: TRBD2; size: NA; J: TRBJ2-7; DNA: TGTGCCAGCACTGCGCCGGGGGGGGGATACGAGCAGTACTTC; CDR3: CASTAPGGGYEQYF
V: TRBV30; length: 14; D: TRBD2; size: NA; J: TRBJ2-2; DNA: TGTGCCTGGATTAGCGGGAGAGTTACCGGGGAGCTGTTTTTT; CDR3: CAWISGRVTGELFF
V: TRBV10-3; length: 20; D: TRBD1; size: NA; J: TRBJ2-3; DNA: TGTGCCATCAGGGACTCGGGACAGGGGTTTAGCGGAGTTAGCACAGATACGCAGTATTTT; CDR3: CAIRDSGQGFSGVSTDTQYF
V: TRBV10-3; length: 15; D: NA; size: NA; J: TRBJ2-2; DNA: TGTGCCATCAGTCTTCGCGGGCCAAACACCGGGGAGCTGTTTTTT; CDR3: CAISLRGPNTGELFF
V: TRBV7-2; length: 17; D: TRBD2; size: once; J: TRBJ2-1; DNA: TGTGCCAGCAGCCAGCGGGGGGGACAGCTTACCTACAATGAGCAGTTCTTC; CDR3: CASSQRGGQLTYNEQFF
V: TRBV2; length: 15; D: TRBD2; size: NA; J: TRBJ2-5; DNA: TGTGCCAGCAGTGCCGGGGCGGGAGCTCAAGAGACCCAGTACTTC; CDR3: CASSAGAGAQETQYF
V: TRBV6-6; length: 14; D: NA; size: few; J: TRBJ1-6; DNA: TGTGCCAGCATGAGGGATTTAGGTAATTCACCCCTCCACTTT; CDR3: CASMRDLGNSPLHF
V: TRBV11-2; length: 17; D: TRBD1; size: NA; J: TRBJ1-6; DNA: TGTGCCAGCAGCTTAGCAGTGGACAGGAGGGATAATTCACCCCTCCACTTT; CDR3: CASSLAVDRRDNSPLHF
V: TRBV29-1; length: 15; D: TRBD1; size: NA; J: TRBJ1-4; DNA: TGCAGCGCTAAGGGACAGGTAGATTCTAATGAAAAACTGTTTTTT; CDR3: CSAKGQVDSNEKLFF
V: TRBV27; length: 16; D: TRBD2; size: NA; J: TRBJ2-5; DNA: TGTGCCAGCAGTTGGACGACTAGCGGGGTTAAAGAGACCCAGTACTTC; CDR3: CASSWTTSGVKETQYF
V: TRBV5-1; length: 14; D: NA; size: NA; J: TRBJ2-3; DNA: TGCGCCAGCAGCCCGGGACTCCTTGCGGATACGCAGTATTTT; CDR3: CASSPGLLADTQYF
V: TRBV4-1; length: 17; D: NA; size: NA; J: TRBJ2-4; DNA: TGCGCCAGCAGCCAAGTCGGGGGGCTGCTAGCCAAAAACATTCAGTACTTC; CDR3: CASSQVGGLLAKNIQYF
V: TRBV12-5; length: 14; D: TRBD1; size: NA; J: TRBJ1-1; DNA: TGTGCTAGTGGTTCGGGGACAGCGAACACTGAAGCTTTCTTT; CDR3: CASGSGTANTEAFF
V: TRBV5-6; length: 16; D: TRBD1; size: NA; J: TRBJ1-6; DNA: TGTGCCAGCAGGGAGGGGACAGGGAGTTTTAATTCACCCCTCCACTTT; CDR3: CASREGTGSFNSPLHF
V: TRBV19; length: 15; D: NA; size: once; J: TRBJ1-1; DNA: TGTGCCAGTAGTGGTGTCAGGGGAGGGGACACTGAAGCTTTCTTT; CDR3: CASSGVRGGDTEAFF
V: TRBV6-5; length: 15; D: TRBD1; size: NA; J: TRBJ2-7; DNA: TGTGCCAGCAGTCAACAGGGGAGAAACTACTACGAGCAGTACTTC; CDR3: CASSQQGRNYYEQYF
V: TRBV6-5; length: 15; D: NA; size: NA; J: TRBJ2-2; DNA: TGTGCCAGCAGTCCCCGGGACACAAACACCGGGGAGCTGTTTTTT; CDR3: CASSPRDTNTGELFF
V: TRBV4-1; length: 17; D: NA; size: NA; J: TRBJ1-2; DNA: TGCGCCAGCAGCCAGTCTGGTGACGGAGCCCTCCTGTATGGCTACACCTTC; CDR3: CASSQSGDGALLYGYTF
V: TRBV11-2; length: 12; D: NA; size: NA; J: TRBJ1-2; DNA: TGTGCCAGGGGGGCCCCTCTGCGGGGCTACACCTTC; CDR3: CARGAPLRGYTF
V: TRBV5-1; length: 19; D: TRBD2; size: NA; J: TRBJ2-7; DNA: TGCGCCAGCAGCTTGGAGGGACTAGCGGGAGAACGTCCACCCTACGAGCAGTACTTC; CDR3: CASSLEGLAGERPPYEQYF
V: TRBV6-4; length: 14; D: NA; size: NA; J: TRBJ2-3; DNA: TGTGCCAGCAGTGAAAGACACGGCACAGATACGCAGTATTTT; CDR3: CASSERHGTDTQYF
V: TRBV2; length: 15; D: NA; size: many; J: TRBJ1-4; DNA: TGTGCCAGCAGCTATCCGACAGGATCTAATGAAAAACTGTTTTTT; CDR3: CASSYPTGSNEKLFF
V: TRBV6-5; length: 15; D: TRBD2; size: NA; J: TRBJ2-1; DNA: TGTGCCAGCAGCCCGGAGGGACTAGCGGGAAGTAGGCAGTTCTTC; CDR3: CASSPEGLAGSRQFF
V: TRBV5-1; length: 14; D: TRBD1; size: NA; J: TRBJ1-1; DNA: TGCGCCAGCAGCTTCAGGGGGCAAAACACTGAAGCTTTCTTT; CDR3: CASSFRGQNTEAFF
V: TRBV7-9; length: 14; D: NA; size: NA; J: TRBJ2-7; DNA: TGTGCCAGCAGCTTTGGCGGGGAATCCTACGAGCAGTACTTC; CDR3: CASSFGGESYEQYF
V: TRBV28; length: 15; D: NA; size: NA; J: TRBJ2-3; DNA: TGTGCCAGCAGTTTACGCGGTGCCCTCACAGATACGCAGTATTTT; CDR3: CASSLRGALTDTQYF
V: TRBV27; length: 14; D: NA; size: NA; J: TRBJ1-1; DNA: TGTGCCAGCAGTTTATTAGGGGGGAACACTGAAGCTTTCTTT; CDR3: CASSLLGGNTEAFF
V: TRBV28; length: 12; D: NA; size: NA; J: TRBJ1-1; DNA: TGTGCCAGCAGTTTAAGACAGGCCGAAGCTTTCTTT; CDR3: CASSLRQAEAFF
V: TRBV14; length: 13; D: NA; size: NA; J: TRBJ1-4; DNA: TGTGCCAGCAGCCAAGCCCGACAGGAAAAACTGTTTTTT; CDR3: CASSQARQEKLFF
V: TRBV9; length: 15; D: NA; size: NA; J: TRBJ2-2; DNA: TGTGCCAGCAGCGTGAGACAGGACAACACCGGGGAGCTGTTTTTT; CDR3: CASSVRQDNTGELFF
V: TRBV9; length: 13; D: NA; size: NA; J: TRBJ1-2; DNA: TGTGCCAGCAGCATGACAGCACAATATGGCTACACCTTC; CDR3: CASSMTAQYGYTF
V: TRBV27; length: 13; D: NA; size: NA; J: TRBJ2-2; DNA: TGTGCCAGCGGGGGGGCCGGCACCGGGGAGCTGTTTTTT; CDR3: CASGGAGTGELFF
V: TRBV6-5; length: 14; D: NA; size: NA; J: TRBJ2-1; DNA: TGTGCCAGCAGGACAGTCATGGACTACAATGAGCAGTTCTTC; CDR3: CASRTVMDYNEQFF
V: TRBV12-5; length: 11; D: NA; size: NA; J: TRBJ1-5; DNA: TGTGCTAGTGGTTCCCCGGAGCCCCAGCATTTT; CDR3: CASGSPEPQHF
V: TRBV4-1; length: 17; D: NA; size: NA; J: TRBJ1-5; DNA: TGCGCCAGCAGCCAACTACCCCGGGGGGAGAGCAATCAGCCCCAGCATTTT; CDR3: CASSQLPRGESNQPQHF
V: TRBV7-9; length: 15; D: TRBD1; size: NA; J: TRBJ2-2; DNA: TGTGCCAGCAGCCGGACAGGGGTGAACACCGGGGAGCTGTTTTTT; CDR3: CASSRTGVNTGELFF
V: TRBV11-2; length: 13; D: NA; size: few; J: TRBJ1-2; DNA: TGTGCCAGCAGCCCACAGGGAAACTATGGCTACACCTTC; CDR3: CASSPQGNYGYTF
V: TRBV9; length: 17; D: NA; size: NA; J: TRBJ2-2; DNA: TGTGCCAGCAGCGTCAGGGGGGTGGGAGCGAACACCGGGGAGCTGTTTTTT; CDR3: CASSVRGVGANTGELFF
V: TRBV5-4; length: 14; D: TRBD1; size: NA; J: TRBJ2-5; DNA: TGTGCCAGCAGCTTGCAGGGGGTGGGGGAGACCCAGTACTTC; CDR3: CASSLQGVGETQYF
V: TRBV29-1; length: 12; D: NA; size: NA; J: TRBJ2-5; DNA: TGCAGCGTTGACAGGGGCGAAGAGACCCAGTACTTC; CDR3: CSVDRGEETQYF
V: TRBV13; length: 17; D: NA; size: NA; J: TRBJ2-3; DNA: TGTGCCAGCAGCCCTACGATCGCGGGCTTTAGCACAGATACGCAGTATTTT; CDR3: CASSPTIAGFSTDTQYF
V: TRBV9; length: 16; D: NA; size: NA; J: TRBJ2-3; DNA: TGTGCCAGCAGCAGAAGTTCGGAGGGCCGGCTTATTACGCAGTATTTT; CDR3: CASSRSSEGRLITQYF
V: TRBV7-9; length: 13; D: TRBD2; size: NA; J: TRBJ2-1; DNA: TGTGCCAGCAGTGGATTAGCGGGAAATGAGCAGTTCTTC; CDR3: CASSGLAGNEQFF
V: TRBV18; length: 15; D: TRBD2; size: NA; J: TRBJ2-3; DNA: TGTGCCAGCTCACCGCGGGGACTAAGCACAGATACGCAGTATTTT; CDR3: CASSPRGLSTDTQYF
V: TRBV6-5; length: 14; D: TRBD1; size: NA; J: TRBJ1-1; DNA: TGTGCCAGCAGCCCGGACAGGATGAACACTGAAGCTTTCTTT; CDR3: CASSPDRMNTEAFF
V: TRBV5-1; length: 14; D: TRBD1; size: NA; J: TRBJ2-7; DNA: TGCGCCAGCAGCTCGGGACAGGGTACGTACGAGCAGTACTTC; CDR3: CASSSGQGTYEQYF